This T cell receptor beta chain stems from a study of T cells expressing NK-cell markers. Template switching by 5'RACE with UMIs generated the TCR beta cDNA. TCRdb re-analyzed the 5' RACE reads; it lists each CDR3 protein once, without DNA. In total, the table holds over 250,000 distinct CDR3 sequences. Material: blood T cells: a sorted CD56 or NKG2C T cell subset, CD4+ or CD8+ T cells, or bulk PBMC T cells (not recorded which). The TCR comes from a woman between 18 and 70 years old in good health.

The CDR3 region is CASSFGQGQNYGYTF. The V call is TRBV7-9, the J call TRBJ1-2; without DNA, the TCRdb call of TRBD1 cannot be checked. The CDR3 runs 15 residues. Germline V CDR1 and CDR2: SEHNR, FQNEAQ (reference sequence).